These 24 T cell receptor beta chains came from one sample sequenced in a study of blood T cell repertoires in COVID-19. Method: immunoSEQ multiplex PCR; TCRdb's copy keeps in-frame clones and lacks some. The sample includes under 85,000 clones, roughly 88% seen only once; the top ten take about 7.3%. Sequencing was done on a sample of peripheral blood. The receptors stem from a man between 70 and 80 years old with acute or convalescent COVID-19.

The rearrangement links TRBV5-1 to TRBJ2-1; the match to TRBD1 covers 9 bases. CDR3 length: 15 amino acids. Germline V gene lookup returns CDR1 SGHRS and CDR2 YFSETQ. J was trimmed by 1 base and V by 4 bases; bases with no gene match: 3. CDR3 coding DNA: TGCGCCAGCAGCCCGGGACAGGGTTCCTACAATGAGCAGTTCTTC. It encodes CASSPGQGSYNEQFF.

The gene calls are TRBV7-2 and TRBJ1-2; D gene ambiguous. Trimming removed 1 base from V and 0 bases from J, with 9 bases in between. There are 15 residues in the CDR3. The germline V gene encodes CDR1 SGHTA and CDR2 FQGNSA. The CDR3 spells CASSLDGGSNYGYTF. The CDR3 DNA follows: TGTGCCAGCAGCTTAGACGGCGGTTCTAACTATGGCTACACCTTC.

The chain joins TRBV15 to TRBJ2-7; weak D call: TRBD2 (6 bases). From germline, CDR1 is LNHNV and CDR2 YYDKDF (reference sequence). The CDR3 has 15 residues. The V end was cut by 1 base, the J end by 3 bases, with 13 bases between. The CDR3 bases are TGTGCCACCAGCAGAGCTCTAGGAGGGAACTACGAGCAGTACTTC. Residues: CATSRALGGNYEQYF. Using reference TRBV15 and TRBJ2-7 for the parts outside the CDR3, the full variable domain is DAMVIQNPRYQVTQFGKPVTLSCSQTLNHNVMYWYQQKSSQAPKLLFHYYDKDFNNEADTPDNFQSRRPNTSFCFLDIRSPGLGDTAMYLCATSRALGGNYEQYFGPGTRLTVT.

V gene TRBV21-1 combines with J gene TRBJ2-7; TRBD2 is taken as the D call from the table, unchecked against the DNA. TRBV21-1 is given as a pseudogene. This CDR3 has 20 residues. CDR3 in DNA: TGTGCCAGCAGCACTCGAGCCCATCATGAACTAGCGCGATTTCCCTACGAGCAGTACTTC. Protein sequence: CASSTRAHHELARFPYEQYF.

The chain recombines TRBV7-2 with TRBJ2-7, with TRBD2 identical over 16 bases. Germline V CDR1 and CDR2: SGHTA, FQGNSA. The trim removed 5 bases at V and 2 bases at J, leaving 9 bases unmatched. The length of the CDR3 is 18 residues. CDR3 DNA sequence: TGTGCCAGCAGCCAGCGCCCCGGGACTAGCGGGGGGGCCTACGAGCAGTACTTC. It specifies CASSQRPGTSGGAYEQYF. Drawing the rest from reference TRBV7-2 and TRBJ2-7, the complete variable domain is GAGVSQSPSNKVTEKGKDVELRCDPISGHTALYWYRQSLGQGLEFLIYFQGNSAPDKSGLPSDRFSAERTGGSVSTLTIQRTQQEDSAVYLCASSQRPGTSGGAYEQYFGPGTRLTVT.

The chain couples TRBV19 to TRBJ2-6, with 12 bases aligning to TRBD1. J was trimmed by 2 bases and V by 8 bases; bases with no gene match: 7. The CDR3 covers 17 residues. Germline V gives CDR1 LNHDA, CDR2 SQIVND (reference sequence). The CDR3 here is CASGSGTGGAGANVLTF. Here the CDR3 DNA reads TGTGCCAGTGGGAGCGGGACAGGGGGCGCTGGGGCCAACGTCCTGACTTTC.

This chain links TRBV5-6 with TRBJ2-1, with 12 bases matching TRBD2. CDR1 is SGHDT, CDR2 YYEEEE, per germline. This CDR3 comprises 15 residues. The V segment lost 2 bases and the J segment 7 bases; nucleotides outside the gene matches: 4. The CDR3 region is CASSFLLAGGNEQFF. The CDR3 bases are TGTGCCAGCAGCTTTTTACTAGCGGGAGGAAATGAGCAGTTCTTC. The full variable domain, completed using reference TRBV5-6 and TRBJ2-1, is DAGVTQSPTHLIKTRGQQVTLRCSPKSGHDTVSWYQQALGQGPQFIFQYYEEEERQRGNFPDRFSGHQFPNYSSELNVNALLLGDSALYLCASSFLLAGGNEQFFGPGTRLTVL.

The J gene is TRBJ1-4, the V gene TRBV4-3; D is perhaps TRBD1 (6 bases). The V gene lost 0 bases and the J gene lost 8 bases, with 13 bases spanning the gap. This CDR3 region has 15 residues. From germline, CDR1 is LGHNA and CDR2 YSLEER. The CDR3 spells CASSQEYREGEKLFF. Written as DNA, the CDR3 is TGCGCCAGCAGCCAAGAATACAGGGAGGGGGAAAAACTGTTTTTT.

The rearrangement links TRBV6-2 or TRBV6-3 to TRBJ2-1, with TRBD2 matching over 7 bases. Germline-derived CDR1 and CDR2 are MNHEY and SVGEGT. The J segment lost 8 bases and the V segment lost 4 bases, leaving 14 bases of the junction unmatched. The CDR3 consists of 16 residues. This chain's CDR3 is CASSSLYAGDVYEQFF. CDR3 coding DNA: TGTGCCAGCAGTTCCCTATACGCGGGGGATGTGTATGAGCAGTTCTTC.

This chain links TRBV19 with TRBJ2-7, with 7 bases matching TRBD1. The CDR3 is made up of 14 amino acids. Germline loops: CDR1 LNHDA, CDR2 SQIVND (reference sequence). J lost 0 bases, V lost 5 bases, and 4 bases had no gene match. CDR3 sequence (DNA): TGTGCCAGTAGTTTGGGACAGTACTCCTACGAGCAGTACTTC. Translated: CASSLGQYSYEQYF.

The chain couples TRBV6-4 to TRBJ2-1; 7 bases are shared with TRBD2. CDR3 length: 15 amino acids. Germline V gene lookup returns CDR1 MRHNA and CDR2 SNTAGT. Trimming cost V 6 bases and J 0 bases; bases outside gene matches: 5. The CDR3 DNA is TGTGCCAGCAGCCTTAGCGGGTCCTCCTACAATGAGCAGTTCTTC. Protein: CASSLSGSSYNEQFF.

The rearrangement joins TRBV9 to TRBJ1-1; D not certain. The CDR3 length is 14 residues. Per germline, CDR1 SGDLS and CDR2 YYNGEE. V shed 1 base and J shed 0 bases, with 7 bases lying between them. The CDR3 protein is CASSVRDLNTEAFF. The DNA for the CDR3 is TGTGCCAGCAGCGTACGAGACTTGAACACTGAAGCTTTCTTT. The entire variable domain, with the rest obtained from reference TRBV9 and TRBJ1-1, is as follows: DSGVTQTPKHLITATGQRVTLRCSPRSGDLSVYWYQQSLDQGLQFLIQYYNGEERAKGNILERFSAQQFPDLHSELNLSSLELGDSALYFCASSVRDLNTEAFFGQGTRLTVV.

CDR3: CAWTGLTEKLFF. In nucleotides, the CDR3 is TGTGCCTGGACGGGACTGACGGAAAAACTGTTTTTT. V usage is TRBV30 and J usage is TRBJ1-4; D might be TRBD1 (5 bases). The ends were cut back, 4 bases at V and 8 bases at J, with 11 bases in the middle. Germline values: CDR1 GTSNPN, CDR2 SVGIG (reference sequence). CDR3 length: 12 residues.

This chain joins TRBV10-3 and TRBJ1-1; 9 positions match TRBD1. Trimming at V came to 5 bases and at J to 3 bases, leaving 10 bases not matched to a gene. CDR1 ENHRY and CDR2 SYGVKD come from the germline V gene. This CDR3 has 16 amino acids. CDR3 nucleotides: TGTGCCATCAGTCCCCGGGACAGGGCCGTTGACACTGAAGCTTTCTTT. Translating gives CAISPRDRAVDTEAFF.

The V gene is TRBV12-3 or TRBV12-4, the J gene TRBJ1-2; D call uncertain. The CDR3 runs to 13 residues. V lost 8 bases, J lost 0 bases, and 10 bases lay in between. DNA of the CDR3: TGTGCCAGCTTTACGGGAGCTAACTATGGCTACACCTTC. Translated, it gives CASFTGANYGYTF.

The chain couples TRBV6-6 to TRBJ2-3, with 9 bases aligning to TRBD1. The CDR3 is 17 amino acids. V was pared by 5 bases and J by 3 bases, with 12 bases of the junction left unmatched. Germline V CDR1 and CDR2: MNHNY, SVGAGI (reference sequence). The CDR3 loop is CASSLQGTGSYTDTQYF. Written as DNA, the CDR3 is TGTGCCAGCAGTCTACAGGGGACAGGGAGTTATACAGATACGCAGTATTTT.

This chain connects TRBV5-1 to TRBJ1-3; 7 positions agree with TRBD1. The germline gives CDR1 SGHRS, CDR2 YFSETQ. The J segment lost 0 bases and the V segment lost 0 bases, leaving 6 bases of the junction unmatched. CDR3 size: 17 residues. CDR3: CASSLVGTANSGNTIYF. Written as DNA, the CDR3 is TGCGCCAGCAGCTTGGTGGGGACAGCGAACTCTGGAAACACCATATATTTT.

This chain joins TRBV23-1 and TRBJ1-6; D is uncertain. TRBV23-1 is known as an ORF, though its function is uncertain. The CDR3 is 20 residues long. Trimming pared 0 bases from V and 7 bases from J, leaving 25 bases between. The chain's CDR3 is CASSQSDWVWRGGRNSPLHF. CDR3 DNA sequence: TGCGCCAGCAGTCAATCTGATTGGGTTTGGCGAGGAGGGAGGAATTCACCCCTCCACTTT.

This clone was detected once. The chain combines TRBV5-1 with TRBJ1-2; the D gene is possibly TRBD1 (6 bases). The V end lost 4 bases, the J end lost 4 bases, and 20 bases lay between the germline ends. The CDR3 spans 16 residues. CDR1 is SGHRS and CDR2 is YFSETQ in the germline V gene. In DNA form, the CDR3 reads TGCGCCAGCAGCCCCGCCGATGGGGGCATGGGCTATGGCTACACCTTC. Its translation is CASSPADGGMGYGYTF.

V and J are TRBV9 and TRBJ2-5; TRBD2 aligns across 11 bases. Unmatched junction bases numbered 10, after V lost 5 bases and J lost 4 bases. CDR3 length equals 16 residues. CDR1 and CDR2 (germline): SGDLS, YYNGEE. The CDR3 reads CASSKTTSGALETQYF. The CDR3 DNA is TGTGCCAGCAGTAAAACGACTAGCGGGGCTTTAGAGACCCAGTACTTC. The entire variable domain, with the rest obtained from reference TRBV9 and TRBJ2-5, is as follows: DSGVTQTPKHLITATGQRVTLRCSPRSGDLSVYWYQQSLDQGLQFLIQYYNGEERAKGNILERFSAQQFPDLHSELNLSSLELGDSALYFCASSKTTSGALETQYFGPGTRLLVL.

The V and J genes are TRBV6-5 and TRBJ1-6, with 9 bases fitting TRBD1. CDR1 and CDR2 from the germline V gene are MNHEY and SVGAGI. The CDR3 runs 14 residues. Trimming at V came to 2 bases and at J to 9 bases, leaving 2 bases not matched to a gene. The CDR3 sequence: CASSYGQGTSPLHF. The CDR3 bases are TGTGCCAGCAGTTACGGACAGGGGACTTCACCCCTCCACTTT.

The chain links TRBV3-1 (or the pseudogene TRBV3-2) to TRBJ2-4; TRBD1 agrees at 7 bases. Per germline, CDR1 LGHDT and CDR2 YNNKEL (reference sequence). The CDR3 is made up of 15 amino acids. V dropped 4 bases and J dropped 1; count of bases not matched to a gene: 4. The CDR3 DNA follows: TGTGCCAGCAGCCTACAGGGGATGGCCAAAAACATTCAGTACTTC. Its translation: CASSLQGMAKNIQYF.

The chain links TRBV6-2 or TRBV6-3 to TRBJ2-7, with TRBD2 matching over 9 bases. Germline V gene lookup returns CDR1 MNHEY and CDR2 SVGEGT. The CDR3 has 20 amino acids. The V gene end was trimmed by 5 bases and the J gene end by 0 bases; junction bases not matched to a gene: 20. The CDR3 sequence: CASSQPLILAGSWSSYEQYF. As DNA, the CDR3 is TGTGCCAGCAGTCAACCACTAATCCTAGCGGGGTCGTGGAGCTCCTACGAGCAGTACTTC.

V and J are TRBV9 and TRBJ2-1, with 7 bases that match TRBD2. Trimming at V came to 0 bases and at J to 4 bases, leaving 13 bases not matched to a gene. Germline V gene lookup returns CDR1 SGDLS and CDR2 YYNGEE. CDR3 size: 18 residues. In DNA, the CDR3 is TGTGCCAGCAGCGTAGTTCCGAGCGGGGTTCAAATTTACAATGAGCAGTTCTTC. Translating it yields CASSVVPSGVQIYNEQFF.